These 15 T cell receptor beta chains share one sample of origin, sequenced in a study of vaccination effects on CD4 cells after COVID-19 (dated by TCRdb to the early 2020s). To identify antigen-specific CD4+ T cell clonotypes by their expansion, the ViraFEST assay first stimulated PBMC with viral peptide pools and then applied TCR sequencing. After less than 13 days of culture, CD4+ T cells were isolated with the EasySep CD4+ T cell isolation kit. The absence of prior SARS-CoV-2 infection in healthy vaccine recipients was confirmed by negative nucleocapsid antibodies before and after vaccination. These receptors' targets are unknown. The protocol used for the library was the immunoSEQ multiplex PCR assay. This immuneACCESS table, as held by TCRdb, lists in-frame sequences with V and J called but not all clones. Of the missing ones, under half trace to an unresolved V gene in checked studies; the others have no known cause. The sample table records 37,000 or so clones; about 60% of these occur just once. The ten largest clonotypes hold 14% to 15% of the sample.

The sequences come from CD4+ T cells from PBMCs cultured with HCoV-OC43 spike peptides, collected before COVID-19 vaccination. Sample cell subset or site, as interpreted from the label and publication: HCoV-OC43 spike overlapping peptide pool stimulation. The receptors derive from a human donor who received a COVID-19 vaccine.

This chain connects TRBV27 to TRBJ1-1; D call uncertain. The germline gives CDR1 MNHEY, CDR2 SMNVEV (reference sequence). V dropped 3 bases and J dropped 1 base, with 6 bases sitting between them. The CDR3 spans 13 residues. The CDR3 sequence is CASSFKENTEAFF. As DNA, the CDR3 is TGTGCCAGCAGTTTTAAGGAGAACACTGAAGCTTTCTTT.

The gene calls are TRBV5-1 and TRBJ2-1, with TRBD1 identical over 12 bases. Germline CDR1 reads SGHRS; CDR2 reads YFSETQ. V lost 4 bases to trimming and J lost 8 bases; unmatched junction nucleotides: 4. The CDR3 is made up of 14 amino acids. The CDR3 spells CASSLGTGGDEQFF. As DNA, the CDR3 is TGCGCCAGCAGCCTGGGGACAGGGGGCGATGAGCAGTTCTTC. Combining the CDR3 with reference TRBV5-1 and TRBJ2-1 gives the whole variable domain KAGVTQTPRYLIKTRGQQVTLSCSPISGHRSVSWYQQTPGQGLQFLFEYFSETQRNKGNFPGRFSGRQFSNSRSEMNVSTLELGDSALYLCASSLGTGGDEQFFGPGTRLTVL.

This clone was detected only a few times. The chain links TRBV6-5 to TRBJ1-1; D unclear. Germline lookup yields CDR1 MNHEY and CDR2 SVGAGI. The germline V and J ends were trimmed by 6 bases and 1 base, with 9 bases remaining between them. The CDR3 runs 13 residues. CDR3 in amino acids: CASSLLGNTEAFF. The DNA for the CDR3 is TGTGCCAGCAGCCTCCTCGGGAACACTGAAGCTTTCTTT.

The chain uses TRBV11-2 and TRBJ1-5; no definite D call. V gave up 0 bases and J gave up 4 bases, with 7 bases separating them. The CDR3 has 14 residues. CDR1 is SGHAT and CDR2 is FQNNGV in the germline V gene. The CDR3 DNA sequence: TGTGCCAGCAGCTTAGAGGTCGAAAATCAGCCCCAGCATTTT. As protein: CASSLEVENQPQHF.

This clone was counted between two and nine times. CDR3 DNA sequence: TGTGCCAGCAGTCGGGGGCAAGAGACCCAGTACTTC. This translates into CASSRGQETQYF. The chain employs TRBV6-2 or TRBV6-3 and TRBJ2-5; weak D call: TRBD2 (6 bases). There are 12 residues in the CDR3. Germline V lookup: CDR1 MNHEY, CDR2 SVGEGT. V shed 5 bases and J shed 2 bases, with 6 bases lying between them.

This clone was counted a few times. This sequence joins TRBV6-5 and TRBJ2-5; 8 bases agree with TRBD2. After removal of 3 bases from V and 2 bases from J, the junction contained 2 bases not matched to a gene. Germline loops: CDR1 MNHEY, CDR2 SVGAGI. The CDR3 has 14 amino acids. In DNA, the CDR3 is TGTGCCAGCAGTTATGCGGGGGGTCAAGAGACCCAGTACTTC. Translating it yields CASSYAGGQETQYF.

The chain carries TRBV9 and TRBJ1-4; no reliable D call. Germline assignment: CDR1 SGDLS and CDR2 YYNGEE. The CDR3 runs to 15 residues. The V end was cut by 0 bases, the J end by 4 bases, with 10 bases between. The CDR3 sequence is CASSVATGSNEKLFF. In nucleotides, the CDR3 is TGTGCCAGCAGCGTAGCTACGGGGAGTAATGAAAAACTGTTTTTT. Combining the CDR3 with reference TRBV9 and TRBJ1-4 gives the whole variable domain DSGVTQTPKHLITATGQRVTLRCSPRSGDLSVYWYQQSLDQGLQFLIQYYNGEERAKGNILERFSAQQFPDLHSELNLSSLELGDSALYFCASSVATGSNEKLFFGSGTQLSVL.

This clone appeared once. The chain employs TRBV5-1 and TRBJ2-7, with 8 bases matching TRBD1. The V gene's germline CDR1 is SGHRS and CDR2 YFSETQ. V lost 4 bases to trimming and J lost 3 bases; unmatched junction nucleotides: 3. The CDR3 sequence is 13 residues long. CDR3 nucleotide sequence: TGCGCCAGCAGCGCGGGGACAGGCTACGAGCAGTACTTC. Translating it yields CASSAGTGYEQYF.

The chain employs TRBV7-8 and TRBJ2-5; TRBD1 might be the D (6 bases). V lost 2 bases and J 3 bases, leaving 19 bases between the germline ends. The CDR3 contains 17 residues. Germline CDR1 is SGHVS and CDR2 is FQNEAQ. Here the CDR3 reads CASSLLQGPRSKETQYF. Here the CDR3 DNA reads TGTGCCAGCAGCTTACTACAGGGACCCCGGTCAAAAGAGACCCAGTACTTC.

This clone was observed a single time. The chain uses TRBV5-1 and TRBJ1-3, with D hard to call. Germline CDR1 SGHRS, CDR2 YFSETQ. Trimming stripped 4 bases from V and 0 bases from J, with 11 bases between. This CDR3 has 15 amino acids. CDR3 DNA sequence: TGCGCCAGCAGCCCTTCGACGGTCTCTGGAAACACCATATATTTT. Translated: CASSPSTVSGNTIYF.

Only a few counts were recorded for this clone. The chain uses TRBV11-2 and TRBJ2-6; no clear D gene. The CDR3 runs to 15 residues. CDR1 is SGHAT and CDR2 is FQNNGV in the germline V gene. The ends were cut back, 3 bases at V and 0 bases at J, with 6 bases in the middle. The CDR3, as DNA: TGTGCCAGCAGCTTCACTGACTCTGGGGCCAACGTCCTGACTTTC. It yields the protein CASSFTDSGANVLTF.

The CDR3 spells CASSPPRTGRSTDTQYF. The CDR3 coding sequence is TGTGCCAGCTCACCACCGAGAACAGGGAGGAGCACAGATACGCAGTATTTT. The V gene is TRBV18, the J gene TRBJ2-3; the D gene could be TRBD1 or TRBD2 (6 bases each). Trimming shortened V by 0 bases and J by 0 bases, and 13 bases separated the two germline ends. The CDR3 is made up of 17 amino acids. Germline CDR1 reads KGHSH; CDR2 reads LQKENI.

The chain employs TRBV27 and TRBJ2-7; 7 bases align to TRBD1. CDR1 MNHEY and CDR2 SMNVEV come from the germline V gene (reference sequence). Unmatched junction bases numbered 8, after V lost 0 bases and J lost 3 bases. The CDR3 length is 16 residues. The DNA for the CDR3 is TGTGCCAGCAGTTTATCGGGTCTCCCAGGGGGCTACGAGCAGTACTTC. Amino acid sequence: CASSLSGLPGGYEQYF.

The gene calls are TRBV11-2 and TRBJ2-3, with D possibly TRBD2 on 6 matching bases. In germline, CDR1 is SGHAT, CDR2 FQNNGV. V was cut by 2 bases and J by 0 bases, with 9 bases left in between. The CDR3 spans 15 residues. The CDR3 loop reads CASSLMRGSTDTQYF. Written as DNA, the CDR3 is TGTGCCAGCAGCTTAATGCGGGGTAGCACAGATACGCAGTATTTT.

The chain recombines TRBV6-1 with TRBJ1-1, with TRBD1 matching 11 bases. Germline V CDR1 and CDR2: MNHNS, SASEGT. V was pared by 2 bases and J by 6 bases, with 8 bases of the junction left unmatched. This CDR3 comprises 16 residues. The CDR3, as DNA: TGTGCCAGCAGTGAAACACCGGGACAGGGGGGCTCTGAAGCTTTCTTT. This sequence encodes CASSETPGQGGSEAFF.